Listed here are 11 T cell receptor beta chains from one sample, sequenced in a study of human T cells and chemical hapten exposure. Using its own MiXCR run on the RACE reads, TCRdb lists one record per CDR3 protein. The sample has about 400,000 distinct CDR3 sequences; roughly 6% are singletons. Time point: patch test 2, 6 weeks after DPC sensitization. The treatment is: therapeutic diphenylcyclopropenone sensitization with weekly scalp DPC. The material sequenced was whole blood, taken in connection with sensitization to the hapten diphenylcyclopropenone (DPC). These receptors all stem from a young woman with alopecia areata. Some clones in this sample may be carry-over from other donors' samples.

This clonotype was seen a few times. The gene calls are TRBV2 and TRBJ1-6; TRBD1 is a possible D gene (5 bases). Germline lookup yields CDR1 SNHLY and CDR2 FYNNEI. This CDR3 has 13 residues. V was pared by 8 bases and J by 10 bases, with 15 bases between. CDR3 in amino acids: CASYAGTQSPLHF. As DNA, the CDR3 is TGTGCCAGCTACGCAGGGACCCAATCACCCCTCCACTTT.

A remark on this clonotype: A much larger clone lies one base from this, so it may be a read error. Since no conserved phenylalanine or tryptophan closes the CDR3, a read error is the likely cause. This rearrangement joins TRBV7-6 to TRBJ2-5; 14 bases fit TRBD2. The CDR3 consists of 17 residues. Trimming took 4 bases from V and 3 from J; bases not matched to a gene: 7. CDR1 and CDR2 from the germline V gene are SGHVS and FNYEAQ. The CDR3 DNA reads as TGTGCCAGCAGCTCCGGACTAGCGGGGGGCCCGGAAGAGACCCAGTACCTC. Encoded protein: CASSSGLAGGPEETQYL.

This clonotype was seen repeatedly, ten times or more. The V gene is TRBV28, the J gene TRBJ1-1; D gene unclear. V was trimmed by 4 bases and J by 4 bases, leaving 10 bases between them. Per germline, CDR1 MDHEN and CDR2 SYDVKM. The CDR3 has 13 amino acids. CDR3 nucleotides: TGTGCCAGCAGTTCCCCAGAGGGCACTGAAGCTTTCTTT. Amino acid sequence: CASSSPEGTEAFF.

This clonotype was recorded many times. The chain has TRBV5-1 and TRBJ1-1; tentatively, D is TRBD1 (6 bases). Germline CDR1 is SGHRS and CDR2 is YFSETQ. This CDR3 contains 14 residues. Trimming removed 3 bases from V and 2 bases from J, with 11 bases in between. Here the CDR3 reads CASSWQGINTEAFF. The CDR3 DNA sequence: TGCGCCAGCAGCTGGCAGGGGATAAACACTGAAGCTTTCTTT.

The CDR3 nucleotides read TGTGCCAGCAGCTTAACGGGAAGCGGGGTCTACAATGAGCAGTTCTTC. It encodes CASSLTGSGVYNEQFF. This chain joins TRBV7-3 and TRBJ2-1, with 7 bases fitting TRBD2. Germline V lookup: CDR1 SGHTA, CDR2 FQGTGA. Trimming took 0 bases from V and 3 from J; bases not matched to a gene: 5. The CDR3 extends over 16 amino acids.

The chain has TRBV12-3 or TRBV12-4 and TRBJ1-6; TRBD1 matches 8 bases. CDR3 length equals 12 residues. J was trimmed by 13 bases and V by 10 bases; bases with no gene match: 9. This CDR3 reads CATAYRGGPLHF. The CDR3 coding sequence is TGTGCCACCGCGTACAGGGGGGGTCCCCTCCACTTT.

This clonotype was seen ten or more times. V and J are TRBV20-1 and TRBJ1-5; TRBD1 matches at 7 bases. This CDR3 region has 13 residues. Germline V gives CDR1 DFQATT, CDR2 SNEGSKA (reference sequence). The V segment lost 3 bases and the J segment 7 bases; nucleotides outside the gene matches: 6. In DNA, the CDR3 is TGCAGTGCTAGGGGGACAGACATACAGCCCCAGCATTTT. Its translation is CSARGTDIQPQHF.

This clonotype was recorded a few times. The chain recombines TRBV10-3 with TRBJ2-7, with TRBD1 matching over 8 bases. The junction had 9 bases not matched to a gene; V was cut back by 3 bases and J by 2 bases. Germline-derived CDR1 and CDR2 are ENHRY and SYGVKD. The CDR3 is made up of 16 amino acids. CDR3 loop: CAISDVYRGEAYEQYF. The CDR3 bases are TGTGCCATCAGTGATGTTTACAGGGGGGAGGCCTACGAGCAGTACTTC.

This clonotype was counted between two and nine times. This chain links TRBV4-3 with TRBJ1-4; 8 nucleotides line up with TRBD1. CDR1 is LGHNA and CDR2 is YSLEER in the germline V gene. The CDR3 extends over 15 amino acids. Trimming took 5 bases from V and 4 from J; bases not matched to a gene: 6. CDR3 DNA sequence: TGCGCCAGCAGCTTCAACAGGGGGGATAATGAAAAACTGTTTTTT. Its protein is CASSFNRGDNEKLFF.

The chain is built from TRBV6-2 or TRBV6-3 and TRBJ2-4, with 7 bases lining up with TRBD1. The CDR3 is 11 amino acids. Germline V gene lookup returns CDR1 MNHEY and CDR2 SVGEGT. Germline trimming cut 6 bases from V and 10 bases from J; bases unmatched to any gene: 3. CDR3 region: CASSQGQIQYF. The CDR3 DNA reads TGTGCCAGCAGCCAGGGACAGATTCAGTACTTC.

The rearrangement links TRBV6-6 to TRBJ1-2; D gene unclear. V was trimmed by 7 bases and J by 2 bases, leaving 14 bases between them. The CDR3 consists of 14 residues. Germline CDR1 and CDR2: MNHNY and SVGAGI (reference sequence). CDR3 nucleotide sequence: TGTGCCAGCACCCCCTCCCGAGACAACTATGGCTACACCTTC. The encoded protein is CASTPSRDNYGYTF.